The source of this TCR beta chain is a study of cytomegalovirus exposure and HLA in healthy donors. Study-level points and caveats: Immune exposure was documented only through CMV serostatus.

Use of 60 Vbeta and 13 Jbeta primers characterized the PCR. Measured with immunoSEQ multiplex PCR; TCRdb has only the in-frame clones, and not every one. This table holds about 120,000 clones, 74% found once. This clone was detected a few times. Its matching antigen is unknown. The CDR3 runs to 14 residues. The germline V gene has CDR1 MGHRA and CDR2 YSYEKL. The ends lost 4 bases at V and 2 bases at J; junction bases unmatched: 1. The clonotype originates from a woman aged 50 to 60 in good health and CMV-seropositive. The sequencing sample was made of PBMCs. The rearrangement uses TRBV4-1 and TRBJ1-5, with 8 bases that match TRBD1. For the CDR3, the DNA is TGCGCCAGCAGCCTGGGACAGGGCAATCAGCCCCAGCATTTT. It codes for CASSLGQGNQPQHF.